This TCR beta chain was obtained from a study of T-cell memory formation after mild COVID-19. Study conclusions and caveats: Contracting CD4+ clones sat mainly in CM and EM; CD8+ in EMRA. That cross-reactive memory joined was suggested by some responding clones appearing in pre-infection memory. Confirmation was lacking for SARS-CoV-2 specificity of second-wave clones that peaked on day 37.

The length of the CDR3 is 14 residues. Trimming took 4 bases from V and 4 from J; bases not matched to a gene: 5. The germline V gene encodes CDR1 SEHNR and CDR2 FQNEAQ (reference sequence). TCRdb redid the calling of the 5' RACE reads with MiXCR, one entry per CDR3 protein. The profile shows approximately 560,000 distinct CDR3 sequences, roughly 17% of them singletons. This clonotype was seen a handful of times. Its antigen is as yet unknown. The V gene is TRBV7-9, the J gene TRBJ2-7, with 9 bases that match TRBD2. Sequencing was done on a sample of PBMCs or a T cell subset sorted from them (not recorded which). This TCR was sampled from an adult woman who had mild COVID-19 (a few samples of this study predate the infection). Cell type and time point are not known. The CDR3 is CASSYGLALYEQYF. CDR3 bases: TGTGCCAGCAGCTATGGACTAGCGCTTTACGAGCAGTACTTC.